This TCR beta chain was identified in a study of blood T cell repertoires in COVID-19. Study-wide context: Italy, Spain and the United States were the sources of the convalescent and acute COVID-19 samples. Sample material is recorded as cDNA or gDNA derived from T cells, B-cell-depleted T cells, or PBMCs.

The authors' processing: Amplifying reference gene primers gave estimates of nucleated cell counts. The repertoire was sequenced with immunoSEQ multiplex PCR; TCRdb's copy has only in-frame clones and lacks some. V, J and clone size are those of that table, while D and trimming were read from the DNA. The top ten clones hold 4.6% of a sample with a few hundred thousand clones, 85% to 90% of them seen once. Trimming at V came to 1 base and at J to 6 bases, leaving 11 bases not matched to a gene. Looked up from germline, CDR1 is LNHNV and CDR2 is YYDKDF (reference sequence). The CDR3 extends over 16 amino acids.

The chain joins TRBV15 to TRBJ1-2; 7 bases align to TRBD1. This clonotype originated in a woman aged 40 to 50 who had recovered from COVID-19. The specimen sequenced was peripheral blood. This CDR3 reads CATSRARQGGTDGYTF. As DNA, the CDR3 is TGTGCCACCAGCAGAGCCCGACAGGGAGGAACGGATGGCTACACCTTC.